This record looks at one T cell receptor (beta chain) sequence and its context. Its matching antigen is unknown. The trim removed 2 bases at V and 2 bases at J, leaving 10 bases unmatched. This CDR3 spans 17 amino acids. From germline, CDR1 is SGHRS and CDR2 YFSETQ. TCRdb itself ran the 5' RACE reads through MiXCR, one entry per CDR3 protein. This table has approximately 600,000 distinct CDR3 sequences, 9% to 15% appearing once. This entry is derived from a study of T cells after yellow fever vaccination. Study-wide points: The CD4 compartment and the CD8 compartment contained a small share of clonotypes in common.

The starting material was PBMCs, obtained on the day of the yellow fever booster vaccination. The genes are TRBV5-1 and TRBJ2-3; 8 nucleotides agree with TRBD2. This clonotype was obtained from a man under 40 who received the YFV17D yellow fever vaccine. The CDR3 sequence: CASSFGGGRLSTDTQYF. The CDR3 DNA follows: TGCGCCAGCAGCTTCGGTGGCGGGAGGCTGTCCACAGATACGCAGTATTTT.